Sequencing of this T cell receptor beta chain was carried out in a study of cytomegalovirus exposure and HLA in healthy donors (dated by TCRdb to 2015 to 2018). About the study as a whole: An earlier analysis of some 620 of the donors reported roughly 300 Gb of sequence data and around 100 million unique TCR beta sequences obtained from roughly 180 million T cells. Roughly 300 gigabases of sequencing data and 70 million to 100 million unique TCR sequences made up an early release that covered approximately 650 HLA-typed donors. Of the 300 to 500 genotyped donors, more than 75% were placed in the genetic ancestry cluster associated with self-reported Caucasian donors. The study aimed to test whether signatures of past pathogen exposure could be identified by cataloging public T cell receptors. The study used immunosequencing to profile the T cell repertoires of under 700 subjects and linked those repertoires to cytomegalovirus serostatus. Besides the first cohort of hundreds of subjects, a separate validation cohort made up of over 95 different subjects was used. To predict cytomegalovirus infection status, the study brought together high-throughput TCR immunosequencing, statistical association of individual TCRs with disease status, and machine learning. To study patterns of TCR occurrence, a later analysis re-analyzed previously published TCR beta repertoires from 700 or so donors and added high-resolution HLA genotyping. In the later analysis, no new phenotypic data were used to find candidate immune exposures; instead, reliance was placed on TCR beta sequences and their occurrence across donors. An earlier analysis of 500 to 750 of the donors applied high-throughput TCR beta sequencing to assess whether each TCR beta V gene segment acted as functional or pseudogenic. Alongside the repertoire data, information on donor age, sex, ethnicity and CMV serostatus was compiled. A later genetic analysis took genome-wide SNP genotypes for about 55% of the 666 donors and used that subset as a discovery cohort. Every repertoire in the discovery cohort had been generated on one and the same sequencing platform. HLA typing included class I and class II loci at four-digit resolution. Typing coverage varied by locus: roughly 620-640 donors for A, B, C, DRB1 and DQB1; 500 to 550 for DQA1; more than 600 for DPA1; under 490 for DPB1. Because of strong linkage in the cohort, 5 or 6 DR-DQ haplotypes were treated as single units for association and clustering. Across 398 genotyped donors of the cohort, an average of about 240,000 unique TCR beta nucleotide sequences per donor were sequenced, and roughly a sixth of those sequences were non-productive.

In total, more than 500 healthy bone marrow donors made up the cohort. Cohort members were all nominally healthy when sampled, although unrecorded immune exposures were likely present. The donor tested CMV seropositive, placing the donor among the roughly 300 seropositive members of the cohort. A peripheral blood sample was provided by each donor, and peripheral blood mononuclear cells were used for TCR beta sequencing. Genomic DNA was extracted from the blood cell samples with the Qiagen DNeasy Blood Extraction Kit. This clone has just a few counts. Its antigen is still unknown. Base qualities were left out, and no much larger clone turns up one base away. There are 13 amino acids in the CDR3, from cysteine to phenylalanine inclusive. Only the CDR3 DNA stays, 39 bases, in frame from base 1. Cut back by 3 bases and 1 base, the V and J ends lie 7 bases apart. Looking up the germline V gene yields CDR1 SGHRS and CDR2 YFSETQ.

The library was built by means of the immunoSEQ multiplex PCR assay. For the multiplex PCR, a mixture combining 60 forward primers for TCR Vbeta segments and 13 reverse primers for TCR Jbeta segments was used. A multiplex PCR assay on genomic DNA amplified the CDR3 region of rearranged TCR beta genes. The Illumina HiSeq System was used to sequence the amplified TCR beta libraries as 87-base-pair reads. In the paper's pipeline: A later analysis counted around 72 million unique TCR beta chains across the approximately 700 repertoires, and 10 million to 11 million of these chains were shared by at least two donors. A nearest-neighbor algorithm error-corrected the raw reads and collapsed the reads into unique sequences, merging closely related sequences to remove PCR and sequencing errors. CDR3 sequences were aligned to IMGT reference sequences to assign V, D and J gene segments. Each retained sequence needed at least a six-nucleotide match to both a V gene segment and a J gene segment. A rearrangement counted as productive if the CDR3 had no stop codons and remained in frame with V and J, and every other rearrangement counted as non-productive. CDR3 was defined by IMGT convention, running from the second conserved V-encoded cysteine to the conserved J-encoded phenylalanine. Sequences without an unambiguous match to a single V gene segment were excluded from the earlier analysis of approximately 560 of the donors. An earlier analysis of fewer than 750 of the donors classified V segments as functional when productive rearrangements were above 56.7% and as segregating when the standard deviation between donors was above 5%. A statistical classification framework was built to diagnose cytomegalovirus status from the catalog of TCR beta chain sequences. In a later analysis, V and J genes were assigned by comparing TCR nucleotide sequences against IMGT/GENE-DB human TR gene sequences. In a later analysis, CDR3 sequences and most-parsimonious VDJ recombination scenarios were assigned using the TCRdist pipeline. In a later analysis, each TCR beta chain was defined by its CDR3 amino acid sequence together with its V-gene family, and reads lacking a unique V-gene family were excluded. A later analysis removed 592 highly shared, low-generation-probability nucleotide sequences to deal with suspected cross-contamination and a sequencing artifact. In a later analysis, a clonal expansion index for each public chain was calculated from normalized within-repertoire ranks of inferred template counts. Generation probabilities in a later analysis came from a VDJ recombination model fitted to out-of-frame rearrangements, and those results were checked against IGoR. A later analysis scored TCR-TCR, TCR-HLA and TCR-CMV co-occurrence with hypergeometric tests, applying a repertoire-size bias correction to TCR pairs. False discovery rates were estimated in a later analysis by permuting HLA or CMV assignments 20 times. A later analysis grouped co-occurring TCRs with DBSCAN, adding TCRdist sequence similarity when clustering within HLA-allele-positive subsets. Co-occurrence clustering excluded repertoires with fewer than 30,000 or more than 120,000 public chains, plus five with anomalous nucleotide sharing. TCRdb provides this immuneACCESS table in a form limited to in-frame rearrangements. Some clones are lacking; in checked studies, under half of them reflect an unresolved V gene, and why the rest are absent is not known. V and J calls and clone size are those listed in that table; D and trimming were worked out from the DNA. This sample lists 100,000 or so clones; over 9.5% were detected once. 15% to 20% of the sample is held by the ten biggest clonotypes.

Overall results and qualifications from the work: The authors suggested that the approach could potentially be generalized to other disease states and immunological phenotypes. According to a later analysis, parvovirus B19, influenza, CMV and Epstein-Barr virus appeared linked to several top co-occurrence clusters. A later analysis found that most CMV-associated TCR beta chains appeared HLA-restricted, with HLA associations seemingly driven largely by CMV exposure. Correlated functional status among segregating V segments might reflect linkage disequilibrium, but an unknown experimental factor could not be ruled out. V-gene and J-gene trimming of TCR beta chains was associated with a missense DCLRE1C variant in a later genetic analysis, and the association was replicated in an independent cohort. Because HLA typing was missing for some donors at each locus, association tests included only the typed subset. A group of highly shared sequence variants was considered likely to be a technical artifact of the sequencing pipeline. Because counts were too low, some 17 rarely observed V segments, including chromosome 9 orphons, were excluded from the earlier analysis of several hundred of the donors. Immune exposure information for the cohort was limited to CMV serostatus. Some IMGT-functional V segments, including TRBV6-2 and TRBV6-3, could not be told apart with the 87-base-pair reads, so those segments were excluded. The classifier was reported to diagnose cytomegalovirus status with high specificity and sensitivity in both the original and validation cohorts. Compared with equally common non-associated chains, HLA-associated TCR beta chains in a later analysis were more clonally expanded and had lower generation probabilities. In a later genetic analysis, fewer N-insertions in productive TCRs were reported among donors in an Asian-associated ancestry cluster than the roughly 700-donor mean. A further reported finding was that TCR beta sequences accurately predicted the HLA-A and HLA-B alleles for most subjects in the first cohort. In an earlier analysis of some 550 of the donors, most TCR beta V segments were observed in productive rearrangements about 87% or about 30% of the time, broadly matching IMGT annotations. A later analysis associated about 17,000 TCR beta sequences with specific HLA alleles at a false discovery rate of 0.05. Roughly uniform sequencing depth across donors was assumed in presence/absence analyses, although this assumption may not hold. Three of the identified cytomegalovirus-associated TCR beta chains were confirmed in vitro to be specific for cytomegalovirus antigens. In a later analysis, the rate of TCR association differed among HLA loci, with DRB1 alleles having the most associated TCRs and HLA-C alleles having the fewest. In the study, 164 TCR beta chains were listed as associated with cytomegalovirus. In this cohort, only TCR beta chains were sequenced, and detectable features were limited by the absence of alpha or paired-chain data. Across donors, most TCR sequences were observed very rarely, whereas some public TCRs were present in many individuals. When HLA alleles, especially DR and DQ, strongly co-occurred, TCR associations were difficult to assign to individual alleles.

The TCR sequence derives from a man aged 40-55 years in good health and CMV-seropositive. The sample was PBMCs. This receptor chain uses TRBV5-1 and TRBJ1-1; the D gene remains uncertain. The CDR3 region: CASSSLENTEAFF. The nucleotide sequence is TGCGCCAGCAGCTCTTTAGAGAACACTGAAGCTTTCTTT.